The rows below give T cell receptor beta chains drawn from one sample of a study of cytomegalovirus exposure and HLA in healthy donors. The table came from immunoSEQ multiplex PCR; TCRdb's copy has only in-frame clones and leaves some out. The repertoire holds around 130,000 clones, with about 74% as singletons. The sample consisted of PBMCs. The receptor set was obtained from a woman aged 55-69 years in good health and CMV-seronegative. CDR3s include the opening cysteine and the closing phenylalanine or tryptophan. The order of the fields is CDR3 DNA, CDR3 protein, J gene, clone size, CDR3 length, V gene, D gene. A D gene is named only where the DNA matches it firmly. Not every row has a clone size; where given, it reads once, few, many or a size class.

CDR3nt: TGTGCCAGCAGTTTATCGCGGGTCTCCTACAATGAGCAGTTCTTC
CDR3aa: CASSLSRVSYNEQFF
j_gene: TRBJ2-1
abundance: NA
len: 15
v_gene: TRBV27
d_gene: NA

CDR3nt: TGTGCCAGCAGCCTTGGTGGGCAGGGGGTCAATCAGCCCCAGCATTTT
CDR3aa: CASSLGGQGVNQPQHF
j_gene: TRBJ1-5
abundance: NA
len: 16
v_gene: TRBV13
d_gene: TRBD1

CDR3nt: TGTGCCACCAACTCCCAGGGCCCTCAGCACGAAAAACTGTTTTTT
CDR3aa: CATNSQGPQHEKLFF
j_gene: TRBJ1-4
abundance: NA
len: 15
v_gene: TRBV18
d_gene: NA

CDR3nt: TGTGCCAGCAGTGAGGGGCAGGATGTGGAGTATTTT
CDR3aa: CASSEGQDVEYF
j_gene: TRBJ2-3
abundance: NA
len: 12
v_gene: TRBV6-1
d_gene: NA

CDR3nt: TGTGCCAGCAGCCACGGGGGGGACTATGGCTACACCTTC
CDR3aa: CASSHGGDYGYTF
j_gene: TRBJ1-2
abundance: NA
len: 13
v_gene: TRBV14
d_gene: NA

CDR3nt: TGTGCCAGCAGTTTGAGGCAAGGACTAGCGTTAACAGATACGCAGTATTTT
CDR3aa: CASSLRQGLALTDTQYF
j_gene: TRBJ2-3
abundance: NA
len: 17
v_gene: TRBV27
d_gene: TRBD2

CDR3nt: TGCGCCAGCAGCCCTCCTAATACGGGACAGGGGTACGAGCAGTACTTC
CDR3aa: CASSPPNTGQGYEQYF
j_gene: TRBJ2-7
abundance: few
len: 16
v_gene: TRBV4-1
d_gene: TRBD1

CDR3nt: TGTGCCAGCAGTAAGGACAGGAACACTGAAGCTTTCTTT
CDR3aa: CASSKDRNTEAFF
j_gene: TRBJ1-1
abundance: NA
len: 13
v_gene: TRBV7-9
d_gene: NA

CDR3nt: TGTGCCAGTAGTATAGAGGCGGGAATTCAGCCCCAGCATTTT
CDR3aa: CASSIEAGIQPQHF
j_gene: TRBJ1-5
abundance: NA
len: 14
v_gene: TRBV19
d_gene: NA

CDR3nt: TGTGCCAGCAGCTCCTTGCGGGTGCCTAGGGAGCAGTACTTC
CDR3aa: CASSSLRVPREQYF
j_gene: TRBJ2-7
abundance: NA
len: 14
v_gene: TRBV5-4
d_gene: NA

CDR3nt: TGTGCCAGCAGGTATGGGACAGGCCCCGTGTACGAGCAGTACTTC
CDR3aa: CASRYGTGPVYEQYF
j_gene: TRBJ2-7
abundance: NA
len: 15
v_gene: TRBV6-6
d_gene: TRBD1

CDR3nt: TGTGCCACGATAGCGGGAGCGAACGAGCAGTACTTC
CDR3aa: CATIAGANEQYF
j_gene: TRBJ2-7
abundance: NA
len: 12
v_gene: TRBV28
d_gene: TRBD2

CDR3nt: TGTGCCAGCAGCCACCTGGAGGGTTCCCAAGAGACCCAGTACTTC
CDR3aa: CASSHLEGSQETQYF
j_gene: TRBJ2-5
abundance: few
len: 15
v_gene: TRBV13
d_gene: NA

CDR3nt: TGCGCCAGCAGCTTGGCGACAGGAGCCATGAACACTGAAGCTTTCTTT
CDR3aa: CASSLATGAMNTEAFF
j_gene: TRBJ1-1
abundance: NA
len: 16
v_gene: TRBV5-1
d_gene: NA

CDR3nt: TGTGCCAGCAGCTCCGGACAGGCCAATAATTCACCCCTCCACTTT
CDR3aa: CASSSGQANNSPLHF
j_gene: TRBJ1-6
abundance: NA
len: 15
v_gene: TRBV27
d_gene: TRBD1

CDR3nt: TGCGCCAGCAGCCAAGTTACGGGACAAGAGACCCAGTACTTC
CDR3aa: CASSQVTGQETQYF
j_gene: TRBJ2-5
abundance: NA
len: 14
v_gene: TRBV4-1
d_gene: NA

CDR3nt: TGTGCCAGCAGCACCCGGGACAGGGCGAGCAATCAGCCCCAGCATTTT
CDR3aa: CASSTRDRASNQPQHF
j_gene: TRBJ1-5
abundance: NA
len: 16
v_gene: TRBV28
d_gene: TRBD1

CDR3nt: TGTGCCAGCAGACTCTCGGGAGGTGAAAAACTGTTTTTT
CDR3aa: CASRLSGGEKLFF
j_gene: TRBJ1-4
abundance: NA
len: 13
v_gene: TRBV11-2
d_gene: NA

CDR3nt: TGTGCCAGTAGTCTAACCAGGGCCACTGAAGCTTTCTTT
CDR3aa: CASSLTRATEAFF
j_gene: TRBJ1-1
abundance: NA
len: 13
v_gene: TRBV19
d_gene: NA

CDR3nt: TGTGCCAGCGGATCCCAAGGACAGGGATACGTGCATGAGCAGTTCTTC
CDR3aa: CASGSQGQGYVHEQFF
j_gene: TRBJ2-1
abundance: NA
len: 16
v_gene: TRBV28
d_gene: TRBD1

CDR3nt: TGTGCCAGCAGTTCCCCCGGGACACCCTACGAGCAGTACTTC
CDR3aa: CASSSPGTPYEQYF
j_gene: TRBJ2-7
abundance: NA
len: 14
v_gene: TRBV28
d_gene: NA

CDR3nt: TGTGCCATCAGTGAGAACACAGGGGCCTACGAGCAGTACTTC
CDR3aa: CAISENTGAYEQYF
j_gene: TRBJ2-7
abundance: NA
len: 14
v_gene: TRBV10-3
d_gene: TRBD1

CDR3nt: TGCGCCAGCAGCCAGGGGGTAGCGGGGCACTCCTACGAGCAGTACTTC
CDR3aa: CASSQGVAGHSYEQYF
j_gene: TRBJ2-7
abundance: NA
len: 16
v_gene: TRBV4-1
d_gene: TRBD2

CDR3nt: TGTGCCAGCAGCCCTGAGGGACAGGGATCAAGGGATACGCAGTATTTT
CDR3aa: CASSPEGQGSRDTQYF
j_gene: TRBJ2-3
abundance: once
len: 16
v_gene: TRBV4-2
d_gene: TRBD1

CDR3nt: TGTGCCATCAGTGACCCTGGCAGGAACACTGAAGCTTTCTTT
CDR3aa: CAISDPGRNTEAFF
j_gene: TRBJ1-1
abundance: NA
len: 14
v_gene: TRBV10-3
d_gene: NA

CDR3nt: TGTGCCAGCTCACCTGGGACAGGCCGGGGGGACTATGGCTACACCTTC
CDR3aa: CASSPGTGRGDYGYTF
j_gene: TRBJ1-2
abundance: NA
len: 16
v_gene: TRBV18
d_gene: TRBD1

CDR3nt: TGTGCCAGCAGCCCTCGGACAGGCGGTGGGGAGCAGTTCTTC
CDR3aa: CASSPRTGGGEQFF
j_gene: TRBJ2-1
abundance: NA
len: 14
v_gene: TRBV5-4
d_gene: TRBD1

CDR3nt: TGTGCCTGGAGGGTGTTTCGCGGGGAGCAGTACTTC
CDR3aa: CAWRVFRGEQYF
j_gene: TRBJ2-7
abundance: NA
len: 12
v_gene: TRBV30
d_gene: NA

CDR3nt: TGTGCCGGCCATGACCAGCAGGGGCAGTTCTTC
CDR3aa: CAGHDQQGQFF
j_gene: TRBJ2-1
abundance: NA
len: 11
v_gene: TRBV30
d_gene: NA

CDR3nt: TGTGCCAGCAGTTACTCTAGCGGGAGGCGGGTGGAGCAGTTCTTC
CDR3aa: CASSYSSGRRVEQFF
j_gene: TRBJ2-1
abundance: NA
len: 15
v_gene: TRBV6-5
d_gene: TRBD2

CDR3nt: TGTGCCAGCAGCCCCACTGACAGGATACTAGGCTACTATGGCTACACCTTC
CDR3aa: CASSPTDRILGYYGYTF
j_gene: TRBJ1-2
abundance: NA
len: 17
v_gene: TRBV7-9
d_gene: NA

CDR3nt: TGTGCCAGTAGGAACAGATTGAACACTGAAGCTTTCTTT
CDR3aa: CASRNRLNTEAFF
j_gene: TRBJ1-1
abundance: NA
len: 13
v_gene: TRBV19
d_gene: NA

CDR3nt: TGTGCCAGCAGCTTGGCGATGGAACCAGGAGGAAAACTGTTTTTT
CDR3aa: CASSLAMEPGGKLFF
j_gene: TRBJ1-4
abundance: once
len: 15
v_gene: TRBV5-4
d_gene: NA

CDR3nt: TGTGCCAGCAGCGTAGGCGTAGCGGGGAGCCAAGAGACCCAGTACTTC
CDR3aa: CASSVGVAGSQETQYF
j_gene: TRBJ2-5
abundance: NA
len: 16
v_gene: TRBV9
d_gene: TRBD2

CDR3nt: TGCGCCAGCAGCCCCGGCGGGGGGGACGTTTCCTACGAGCAGTACTTC
CDR3aa: CASSPGGGDVSYEQYF
j_gene: TRBJ2-7
abundance: NA
len: 16
v_gene: TRBV5-1
d_gene: TRBD2

CDR3nt: TGTGCCAGCTCACCACCGGGACACACAGCCAAAAACATTCAGTACTTC
CDR3aa: CASSPPGHTAKNIQYF
j_gene: TRBJ2-4
abundance: NA
len: 16
v_gene: TRBV18
d_gene: NA

CDR3nt: TGTGCCAGCAGCTCCCTAGCGGGAGGACGAGAGACCCAGTACTTC
CDR3aa: CASSSLAGGRETQYF
j_gene: TRBJ2-5
abundance: NA
len: 15
v_gene: TRBV7-2
d_gene: TRBD2

CDR3nt: TGTGCCTGGAGTGTGGGCAGGGGAGGGGACGAGCAGTACTTC
CDR3aa: CAWSVGRGGDEQYF
j_gene: TRBJ2-7
abundance: NA
len: 14
v_gene: TRBV30
d_gene: NA

CDR3nt: TGTGCCAGCAGTTACTCACCGGGACAGAGATCCTTGCAGTACTTC
CDR3aa: CASSYSPGQRSLQYF
j_gene: TRBJ2-7
abundance: NA
len: 15
v_gene: TRBV6-5
d_gene: TRBD1

CDR3nt: TGTGCCAGCGGGTTAGCGGGACTAGCGGGAGTAGTTGCGCAGTATTTT
CDR3aa: CASGLAGLAGVVAQYF
j_gene: TRBJ2-3
abundance: NA
len: 16
v_gene: TRBV7-8
d_gene: TRBD2

CDR3nt: TGTGCCAGCAGCTTTACAGGGGGAACAGATACGCAGTATTTT
CDR3aa: CASSFTGGTDTQYF
j_gene: TRBJ2-3
abundance: NA
len: 14
v_gene: TRBV7-9
d_gene: TRBD1

CDR3nt: TGTGCCAGCAGCGTGGGAGGTAGCGGGGGCCTGCAAGAGACCCAGTACTTC
CDR3aa: CASSVGGSGGLQETQYF
j_gene: TRBJ2-5
abundance: NA
len: 17
v_gene: TRBV9
d_gene: TRBD2

CDR3nt: TGTGCCAGCGCCAGGGGGCTTGGCAATCAGCCCCAGCATTTT
CDR3aa: CASARGLGNQPQHF
j_gene: TRBJ1-5
abundance: NA
len: 14
v_gene: TRBV28
d_gene: TRBD1

CDR3nt: TGTGCCAGCAGCTCCATAGCAGGGCCAGTTGGGACTGAAGCTTTCTTT
CDR3aa: CASSSIAGPVGTEAFF
j_gene: TRBJ1-1
abundance: NA
len: 16
v_gene: TRBV11-2
d_gene: NA

CDR3nt: TGTGCCTGGAGGGGAGGGGGAGACGAGCAGTACTTC
CDR3aa: CAWRGGGDEQYF
j_gene: TRBJ2-7
abundance: few
len: 12
v_gene: TRBV30
d_gene: NA

CDR3nt: TGTGCCAGCAGCCAGAGCGGGAGCAACAGCCTAAGTGAGCAGTTCTTC
CDR3aa: CASSQSGSNSLSEQFF
j_gene: TRBJ2-1
abundance: NA
len: 16
v_gene: TRBV7-9
d_gene: TRBD2

CDR3nt: TGTGCCAGCAGCTTCTGGCCAGGGAAGGCCGGGGAGCTGTTTTTT
CDR3aa: CASSFWPGKAGELFF
j_gene: TRBJ2-2
abundance: NA
len: 15
v_gene: TRBV7-9
d_gene: NA

CDR3nt: TGTGCCAGCAGCTTGGTGGCAATCCAAGAGACCCAGTACTTC
CDR3aa: CASSLVAIQETQYF
j_gene: TRBJ2-5
abundance: NA
len: 14
v_gene: TRBV5-5
d_gene: NA

CDR3nt: TGTGCCAGCAGAAGCAGGGGGGTCGAGCAGTACTTC
CDR3aa: CASRSRGVEQYF
j_gene: TRBJ2-7
abundance: NA
len: 12
v_gene: TRBV28
d_gene: NA

CDR3nt: TGTGCCAGCACGGGGCAGGGGCCAAGAAAACTGTTTTTT
CDR3aa: CASTGQGPRKLFF
j_gene: TRBJ1-4
abundance: NA
len: 13
v_gene: TRBV6-1
d_gene: NA

CDR3nt: TGCGCCAGCAGCCCGCCCCGGAGCGGGGGGGGGAGAAATGAGCAGTTCTTC
CDR3aa: CASSPPRSGGGRNEQFF
j_gene: TRBJ2-1
abundance: NA
len: 17
v_gene: TRBV5-1
d_gene: TRBD2

CDR3nt: TGCGCCAGCAGACGAGCGGGGGACAGCTATGGCTACACCTTC
CDR3aa: CASRRAGDSYGYTF
j_gene: TRBJ1-2
abundance: NA
len: 14
v_gene: TRBV4-1
d_gene: TRBD1

CDR3nt: TGCGCCAGCAGCAAGACTAGTTTAAATGAGCAGTTCTTC
CDR3aa: CASSKTSLNEQFF
j_gene: TRBJ2-1
abundance: NA
len: 13
v_gene: TRBV5-1
d_gene: NA

CDR3nt: TGTGCCAGCAGTTTCGGACAGGAAAGTACGACCTTC
CDR3aa: CASSFGQESTTF
j_gene: TRBJ1-2
abundance: NA
len: 12
v_gene: TRBV28
d_gene: TRBD1

CDR3nt: TGTGCCAGCAGTTTGAGTCTAGCGGGAGCCAAAAACATTCAGTACTTC
CDR3aa: CASSLSLAGAKNIQYF
j_gene: TRBJ2-4
abundance: few
len: 16
v_gene: TRBV28
d_gene: TRBD2

CDR3nt: TGTGCCAGCAGTTACTCTAAGTTCTTC
CDR3aa: CASSYSKFF
j_gene: TRBJ2-1
abundance: NA
len: 9
v_gene: TRBV6-5
d_gene: NA

CDR3nt: TGTGCCAGCAGCTCGACTAGCGGGGGGGCCGGTACGCAGTATTTT
CDR3aa: CASSSTSGGAGTQYF
j_gene: TRBJ2-3
abundance: NA
len: 15
v_gene: TRBV7-3
d_gene: TRBD2

CDR3nt: TGTGCCAGCAGCTTAATCTACGGCAAGGGGAATGAGCAGTTCTTC
CDR3aa: CASSLIYGKGNEQFF
j_gene: TRBJ2-1
abundance: NA
len: 15
v_gene: TRBV5-6
d_gene: NA

CDR3nt: TGCGCCAGCAGCTTGATTGGGAGGACAGGGACTTCTTGGTGGACTGAAGCTTTCTTT
CDR3aa: CASSLIGRTGTSWWTEAFF
j_gene: TRBJ1-1
abundance: few
len: 19
v_gene: TRBV5-1
d_gene: TRBD1